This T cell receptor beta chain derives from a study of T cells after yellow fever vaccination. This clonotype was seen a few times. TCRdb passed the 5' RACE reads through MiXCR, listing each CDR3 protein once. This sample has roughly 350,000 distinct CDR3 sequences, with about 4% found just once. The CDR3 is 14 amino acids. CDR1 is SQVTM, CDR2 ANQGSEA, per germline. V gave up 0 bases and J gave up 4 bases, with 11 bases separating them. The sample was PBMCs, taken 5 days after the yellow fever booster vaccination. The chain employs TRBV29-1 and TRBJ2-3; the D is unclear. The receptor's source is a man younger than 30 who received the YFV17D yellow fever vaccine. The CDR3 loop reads CSVEDPRASDTQYF. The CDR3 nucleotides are TGCAGCGTTGAAGATCCCCGCGCGTCAGATACGCAGTATTTT.